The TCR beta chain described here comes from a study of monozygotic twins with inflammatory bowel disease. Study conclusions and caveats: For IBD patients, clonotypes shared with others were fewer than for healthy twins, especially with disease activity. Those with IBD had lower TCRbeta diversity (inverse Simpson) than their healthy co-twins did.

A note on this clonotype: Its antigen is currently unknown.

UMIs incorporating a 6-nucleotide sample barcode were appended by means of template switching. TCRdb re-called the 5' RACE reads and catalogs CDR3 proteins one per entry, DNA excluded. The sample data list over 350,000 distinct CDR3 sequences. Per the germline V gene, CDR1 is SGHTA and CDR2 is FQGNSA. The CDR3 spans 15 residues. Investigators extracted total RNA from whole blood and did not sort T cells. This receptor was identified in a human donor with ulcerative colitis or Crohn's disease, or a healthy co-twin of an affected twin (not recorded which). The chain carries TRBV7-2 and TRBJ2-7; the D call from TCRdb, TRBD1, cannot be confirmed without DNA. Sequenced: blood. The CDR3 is CASSSTGQSSYEQYF.